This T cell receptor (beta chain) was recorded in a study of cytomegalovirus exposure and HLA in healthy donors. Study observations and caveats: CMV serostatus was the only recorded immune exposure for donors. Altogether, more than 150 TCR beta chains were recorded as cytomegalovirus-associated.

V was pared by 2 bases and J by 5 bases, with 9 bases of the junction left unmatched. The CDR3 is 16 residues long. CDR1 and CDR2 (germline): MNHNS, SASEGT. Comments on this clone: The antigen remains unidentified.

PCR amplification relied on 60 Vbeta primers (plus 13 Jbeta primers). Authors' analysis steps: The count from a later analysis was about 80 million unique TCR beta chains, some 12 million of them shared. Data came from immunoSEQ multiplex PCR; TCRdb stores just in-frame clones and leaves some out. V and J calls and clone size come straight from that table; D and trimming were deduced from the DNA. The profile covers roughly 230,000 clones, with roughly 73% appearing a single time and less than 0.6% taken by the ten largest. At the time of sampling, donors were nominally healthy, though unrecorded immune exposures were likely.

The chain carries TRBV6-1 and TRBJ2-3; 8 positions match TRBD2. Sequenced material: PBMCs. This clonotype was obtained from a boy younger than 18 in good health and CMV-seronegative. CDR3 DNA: TGTGCCAGCAGTGAATGGGCGGGGGGAGTGATAGATACGCAGTATTTT. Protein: CASSEWAGGVIDTQYF.